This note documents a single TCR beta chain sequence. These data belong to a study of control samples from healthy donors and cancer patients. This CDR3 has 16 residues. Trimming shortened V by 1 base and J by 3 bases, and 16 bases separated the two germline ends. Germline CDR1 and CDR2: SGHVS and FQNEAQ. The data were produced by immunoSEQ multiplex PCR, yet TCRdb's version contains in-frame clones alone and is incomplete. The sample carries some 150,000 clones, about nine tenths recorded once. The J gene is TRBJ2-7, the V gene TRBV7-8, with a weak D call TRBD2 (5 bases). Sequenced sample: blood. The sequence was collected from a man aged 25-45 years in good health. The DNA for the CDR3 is TGTGCCAGCAGCTTAGGCTCCTTCGACGGAGGCTACGAGCAGTACTTC. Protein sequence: CASSLGSFDGGYEQYF.